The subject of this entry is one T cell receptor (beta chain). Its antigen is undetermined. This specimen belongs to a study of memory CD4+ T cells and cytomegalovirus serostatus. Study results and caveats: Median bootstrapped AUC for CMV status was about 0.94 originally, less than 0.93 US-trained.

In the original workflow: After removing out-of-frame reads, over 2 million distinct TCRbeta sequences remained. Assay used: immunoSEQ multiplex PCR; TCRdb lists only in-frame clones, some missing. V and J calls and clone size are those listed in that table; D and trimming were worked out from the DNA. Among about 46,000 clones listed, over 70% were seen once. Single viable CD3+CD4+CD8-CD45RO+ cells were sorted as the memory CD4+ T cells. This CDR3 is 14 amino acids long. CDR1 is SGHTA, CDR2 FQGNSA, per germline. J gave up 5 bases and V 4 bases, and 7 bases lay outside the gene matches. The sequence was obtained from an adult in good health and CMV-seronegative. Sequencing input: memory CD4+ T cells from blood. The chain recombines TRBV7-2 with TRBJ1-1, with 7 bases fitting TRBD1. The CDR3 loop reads CASSSQGRRTEAFF. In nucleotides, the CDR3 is TGTGCCAGCAGCTCACAGGGGCGGAGGACTGAAGCTTTCTTT. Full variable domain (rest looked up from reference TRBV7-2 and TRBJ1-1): GAGVSQSPSNKVTEKGKDVELRCDPISGHTALYWYRQSLGQGLEFLIYFQGNSAPDKSGLPSDRFSAERTGGSVSTLTIQRTQQEDSAVYLCASSSQGRRTEAFFGQGTRLTVV.